There are a few counts of the clone carrying this TCR beta chain. Its target is not known. A second 7 to 11 cycle PCR used barcoded and J-beta primers. All samples yielded 3 million or more CDR3-containing paired-end reads. Via MiXCR, TCRdb re-called the 5' RACE reads, giving one row per CDR3 protein. The sample holds about 1.6 million distinct CDR3 sequences, almost 35% seen once. The germline V gene has CDR1 LNHDA and CDR2 SQIVND (reference sequence). The V gene lost 3 bases and the J gene lost 3 bases, with 9 bases spanning the gap. The CDR3 loop spans 13 amino acids. The sample comes from a study of blood T cells in healthy people across ages. The wider study: Through template switching, about one barcoded beta molecule was captured per two T cells, as measured in model experiments.

Overall study results and limits: Correlation between TCR beta diversity and naive T cell percentage was strong. Long-lived donors had more naive CD4+ cells and higher diversity than aged donors.

What was sequenced was blood. The chain recombines TRBV19 with TRBJ2-7, with D unresolved. This receptor was taken from a woman aged 25 to 39 in good health. CDR3 sequence reads: CASSIGQNYEQYF. In DNA, the CDR3 is TGTGCCAGTAGTATCGGCCAAAACTACGAGCAGTACTTC.